These T cell receptor beta chains were read from a single sample in a study of shared clonotypes between healthy human individuals. Sequenced by immunoSEQ multiplex PCR; TCRdb stores in-frame clones only, minus some. The sample shows 2,100,000 or so clones, approximately 96% of them seen only once. Sequenced: naive CD4+ T cells sorted from blood. These receptors all stem from a man between 18 and 29 years old in good health. The conserved cysteine and the conserved F or W are not part of the CDR3 here.

j_call | v_call | cdr3_aa
TRBJ1-1 | TRBV30 | AWSGQGHTEAF
TRBJ1-1 | TRBV5-4 | ASSPQGGLASEAF
TRBJ2-3 | TRBV29-1 | SVGGQLRRDTQY
TRBJ2-7 | TRBV4-2 | ASSQESVAGPYEQY
TRBJ1-5 | TRBV6-1 | ASSEWVGGNQPQH
TRBJ2-3 | TRBV11-2 | ASSTSTDTQY
TRBJ2-2 | TRBV7-9 | ASSFRVAPGTGELF
TRBJ2-4 | TRBV6-1 | ASSEYEGPRAKNIQY
TRBJ1-1 | TRBV6-1 | ASIWGTGNTEAF
TRBJ1-3 | TRBV5-6 | ASSSGPSGNTIY
TRBJ2-3 | TRBV25-1 | ASSGGTRGDTQY
TRBJ2-3 | TRBV19 | ASMGESTDTQY
TRBJ2-7 | TRBV5-1 | ASSTRTGGYEQY
TRBJ1-1 | TRBV19 | ASSMGTVNTEAF
TRBJ2-1 | TRBV11-2 | ASSPLSNEQF
TRBJ2-1 | TRBV9 | ASSDPGLAGPSSYNEQF
TRBJ2-1 | TRBV7-2 | ASTLSGAYNEQF
TRBJ1-1 | TRBV7-2 | ASSLAPTKATEAF
TRBJ1-1 | TRBV18 | ASSPDRGINTEAF
TRBJ2-7 | TRBV7-9 | ASSLGRRPLDEQY
TRBJ1-1 | TRBV5-8 | ASSFSDRANTEAF
TRBJ1-1 | TRBV2 | ASSVWESTEAF
TRBJ2-5 | TRBV4-2 | ASSQDRLGETQY
TRBJ2-1 | TRBV11-2 | ASSLGSSSYNEQF
TRBJ2-7 | TRBV7-2 | ASSEYWGEQY
TRBJ1-2 | TRBV2 | ASTEDSGYT
TRBJ1-1 | TRBV2 | ASSGQGGTEAF
TRBJ2-7 | TRBV5-1 | ASSLGQGNYEQY
TRBJ2-5 | TRBV2 | ASTMGRQETQY
TRBJ1-1 | TRBV27 | ASSWTGAGTEAF
TRBJ2-1 | TRBV27 | ASSLRIASGPYNEQF
TRBJ2-5 | TRBV30 | AWTRDRGPQETQY
TRBJ1-6 | TRBV11-2 | ASSFGPGSNLSPLH
TRBJ1-2 | TRBV9 | ASSVGPGQGSGYT
TRBJ1-4 | TRBV9 | ASSVGQGPNEKLF
TRBJ1-2 | TRBV6-1 | ASSAGTGANYGYT
TRBJ1-2 | TRBV25-1 | ASSEGQGLGYGYT
TRBJ2-7 | TRBV5-1 | ASSFQGAGDYEQY
TRBJ2-7 | TRBV27 | ASRWDQGHEQY
TRBJ1-1 | TRBV28 | ASKDALGTEAF
TRBJ2-3 | TRBV4-2 | ASSQAKLAGRGATSTDTQY
TRBJ2-3 | TRBV2 | ASTKTEYTQY
TRBJ1-2 | TRBV11-2 | ASSLGSGDYGYT
TRBJ2-3 | TRBV29-1 | SVEEVTGGPTDTQY
TRBJ1-1 | TRBV2 | ASSEYDPPRGDAF
TRBJ2-2 | TRBV5-8 | ASSLGTSDTGELF
TRBJ2-3 | TRBV9 | ASSVGVAATDTQY
TRBJ1-2 | TRBV30 | AWEGVSYGYT
TRBJ2-1 | TRBV9 | ASSEGARNEQF
TRBJ2-7 | TRBV2 | ASRKPGLAGGSEQY
TRBJ1-4 | TRBV5-1 | ASSWSATSTNEKLF
TRBJ1-1 | TRBV19 | ASSKLQGAMNTEAF
TRBJ1-4 | TRBV18 | ASSRDDRGLF